This passage covers 22 T cell receptor beta chains from one sample sequenced in a study of blood T cell repertoires in COVID-19. Assay used: immunoSEQ multiplex PCR; TCRdb lists only in-frame clones, some missing. This sample yields about 150,000 clones, of which about four fifths are seen a single time; 5.5% to 7.5% belongs to the top ten. The sample was PBMCs or T cells enriched from blood (not recorded which). Every receptor here comes from a woman aged 45-59 years who had been exposed to COVID-19.

This chain's CDR3 is CASSIGLAGREQYF. The CDR3 nucleotides are TGTGCCAGCAGCATAGGACTAGCGGGACGCGAGCAGTACTTC. The gene calls are TRBV11-2 and TRBJ2-7; TRBD2 matches 12 bases. Germline CDR1 reads SGHAT; CDR2 reads FQNNGV. V lost 5 bases to trimming and J lost 6 bases; unmatched junction nucleotides: 5. The CDR3 is 14 residues long.

This clone was detected once. The V and J genes are TRBV9 and TRBJ2-3; D is uncertain. CDR3 length: 11 residues. Trimming removed 5 bases from V and 3 bases from J, with 4 bases in between. Germline lookup yields CDR1 SGDLS and CDR2 YYNGEE. The CDR3 nucleotides are TGTGCCAGCAGTTTAACAGATACGCAGTATTTT. It yields the protein CASSLTDTQYF.

The chain is built from TRBV27 and TRBJ2-6; 7 bases are a match to TRBD1. In germline, CDR1 is MNHEY, CDR2 SMNVEV (reference sequence). The J segment lost 3 bases and the V segment lost 4 bases, leaving 6 bases of the junction unmatched. The CDR3 consists of 16 residues. The DNA for the CDR3 is TGTGCCAGCAGTTCGTTGACAGGGTTTGGGGCCAACGTCCTGACTTTC. It specifies CASSSLTGFGANVLTF. The complete variable domain, with remaining parts taken from reference TRBV27 and TRBJ2-6, reads EAQVTQNPRYLITVTGKKLTVTCSQNMNHEYMSWYRQDPGLGLRQIYYSMNVEVTDKGDVPEGYKVSRKEKRNFPLILESPSPNQTSLYFCASSSLTGFGANVLTFGAGSRLTVL.

The chain is built from TRBV5-4 and TRBJ2-3; D remains unclear. The V end was cut by 4 bases, the J end by 6 bases, with 9 bases between. This CDR3 is 12 amino acids long. Germline V gene data show CDR1 as SGHNT and CDR2 as YYREEE (reference sequence). CDR3 in amino acids: CASSTLQDTQYF. CDR3 nucleotide sequence: TGTGCCAGCAGCACCCTTCAGGATACGCAGTATTTT.

The chain couples TRBV6-2 or TRBV6-3 to TRBJ2-7, with 9 bases that match TRBD2. V lost 6 bases, J lost 3 bases, and 6 bases stayed unmatched. The CDR3 loop spans 14 amino acids. Germline CDR1 is MNHEY and CDR2 is SVGEGT. The CDR3 reads CASRPSGINYEQYF. In nucleotides, the CDR3 is TGTGCCAGCAGACCTAGCGGGATAAACTACGAGCAGTACTTC.

The CDR3 region is CASSQLANVPKNIQYF. Written as DNA, the CDR3 is TGCGCCAGCAGCCAACTAGCGAACGTCCCCAAAAACATTCAGTACTTC. The chain employs TRBV4-1 and TRBJ2-4, with a weak D call TRBD2 (6 bases). CDR3 length equals 16 residues. The germline V gene has CDR1 MGHRA and CDR2 YSYEKL. Trimming left V 2 bases short and J 2 bases short, with 13 bases between.

The V and J genes are TRBV18 and TRBJ2-7; 8 bases agree with TRBD1. V lost 6 bases and J lost 3; bases outside the gene matches: 22. The CDR3 has 19 amino acids. Per germline, CDR1 KGHSH and CDR2 LQKENI. In DNA, the CDR3 is TGTGCCAGCTCGGTCTTTAGGGACAGGCGAACCCGACCTTTCTACGAGCAGTACTTC. It translates to CASSVFRDRRTRPFYEQYF.

This chain joins TRBV5-1 and TRBJ1-1; D gene unclear. In germline, CDR1 is SGHRS, CDR2 YFSETQ. The CDR3 contains 13 residues. Trimming pared 0 bases from V and 4 bases from J, leaving 7 bases between. CDR3 sequence: CASSLGEITEAFF. The DNA of the CDR3 is TGCGCCAGCAGCTTGGGGGAGATCACTGAAGCTTTCTTT.

This clone was seen more than once but under ten times. V usage is TRBV24-1 and J usage is TRBJ2-7, with D possibly being TRBD2 (5 bases). The CDR3 loop spans 15 amino acids. From germline, CDR1 is KGHDR and CDR2 SFDVKD. Trimming stripped 0 bases from V and 0 bases from J, with 8 bases between. CDR3 protein: CATSDLTGSSYEQYF. The CDR3 DNA reads as TGTGCCACCAGTGATTTGACGGGGAGCTCCTACGAGCAGTACTTC.

The rearrangement uses TRBV7-9 and TRBJ2-1, with 8 bases aligning to TRBD2. Trimming took 5 bases from V and 11 from J; bases not matched to a gene: 17. The CDR3 is 16 residues long. Germline-derived CDR1 and CDR2 are SEHNR and FQNEAQ (reference sequence). The CDR3 sequence is CASSISSGTRTLKQFF. CDR3 coding DNA: TGTGCCAGCAGCATATCCTCCGGGACTAGAACCCTAAAGCAGTTCTTC.

The rearrangement links TRBV19 to TRBJ1-2, with D hard to call. Germline loops: CDR1 LNHDA, CDR2 SQIVND (reference sequence). Trimming removed 7 bases at V and 4 bases at J, with 16 bases between. CDR3 length equals 14 residues. The CDR3 DNA follows: TGTGCCAGTAAACCGACAATAGGATCCTATGGCTACACCTTC. It is translated as CASKPTIGSYGYTF.

The chain has TRBV27 and TRBJ2-6, with D maybe TRBD1 (5 bases). The CDR3 is made up of 14 amino acids. The ends were cut back, 2 bases at V and 7 bases at J, with 9 bases in the middle. Germline-derived CDR1 and CDR2 are MNHEY and SMNVEV (reference sequence). In nucleotides, the CDR3 is TGTGCCAGCAGTTTAAGCAGGGTAGCCAACGTCCTGACTTTC. This sequence encodes CASSLSRVANVLTF.

The V gene is TRBV6-2 or TRBV6-3, the J gene TRBJ2-3; 7 bases line up with TRBD2. Per the germline V gene, CDR1 is MNHEY and CDR2 is SVGEGT. The J segment lost 11 bases and the V segment lost 4 bases, leaving 9 bases of the junction unmatched. The CDR3 totals 13 residues. CDR3 coding DNA: TGTGCCAGCAGTTCCTCCGGGACTACAAAGCAGTATTTT. This sequence encodes CASSSSGTTKQYF.

This chain joins TRBV6-2 or TRBV6-3 and TRBJ2-1; D may be TRBD1 (6 bases). Trimming shortened V by 2 bases and J by 8 bases, and 22 bases separated the two germline ends. The CDR3 extends over 17 amino acids. CDR1 and CDR2 from the germline V gene are MNHEY and SVGEGT. CDR3 coding DNA: TGTGCCAGCAGTTACACCCCGTACCCACCGTGGGGGCATGAGCAGTTCTTC. Encoded protein: CASSYTPYPPWGHEQFF.

The chain is built from TRBV19 and TRBJ1-6; TRBD1 agrees at 7 bases. Per the germline V gene, CDR1 is LNHDA and CDR2 is SQIVND (reference sequence). J lost 6 bases, V lost 5 bases, and 10 bases had no gene match. The CDR3 extends over 16 amino acids. The CDR3 sequence is CASSGQGVAGNSPLHF. In DNA, the CDR3 is TGTGCCAGTAGTGGTCAGGGGGTGGCTGGTAATTCACCCCTCCACTTT.

This clone was found a few times. The chain recombines TRBV14 with TRBJ2-3, with 9 bases aligning to TRBD2. Germline-derived CDR1 and CDR2 are SGHDN and FVKESK. The V gene end was trimmed by 6 bases and the J gene end by 4 bases; junction bases not matched to a gene: 8. This CDR3 is built from 15 residues. CDR3 DNA: TGTGCCAGCAGTCGCAGCGGGGGGTGGCCAGATACGCAGTATTTT. Translating it yields CASSRSGGWPDTQYF.

The rearrangement links TRBV10-1 to TRBJ2-3; D possibly corresponds to TRBD2 (5 bases). CDR3 length: 14 amino acids. V lost 3 bases to trimming and J lost 9 bases, with 16 bases between them. The germline V gene has CDR1 WNHNN and CDR2 SYGVQD (reference sequence). This chain's CDR3 is CASSEPSHAWTQYF. The CDR3 DNA reads as TGCGCCAGCAGTGAACCTAGCCACGCATGGACGCAGTATTTT.

The chain employs TRBV11-2 and TRBJ2-7, with D possibly TRBD2 on 6 matching bases. The germline gives CDR1 SGHAT, CDR2 FQNNGV. The CDR3 contains 17 residues. V was trimmed by 1 base and J by 0 bases, leaving 16 bases between them. Written as DNA, the CDR3 is TGTGCCAGCAGCTTAGGATCGTTAGGACTAAACTCCTACGAGCAGTACTTC. It yields the protein CASSLGSLGLNSYEQYF.

This sequence joins TRBV27 and TRBJ1-2; D may be TRBD1 (6 bases). V gave up 2 bases and J gave up 3 bases, with 10 bases separating them. This CDR3 is built from 14 residues. CDR1 MNHEY and CDR2 SMNVEV come from the germline V gene (reference sequence). The CDR3 loop reads CASSLARGHYGYTF. The DNA of the CDR3 is TGTGCCAGCAGTTTAGCCAGGGGCCACTATGGCTACACCTTC.

V gene TRBV4-1 combines with J gene TRBJ1-1, with 11 bases fitting TRBD1. Trimming at V came to 2 bases and at J to 4 bases, leaving 9 bases not matched to a gene. The CDR3 is made up of 17 amino acids. CDR1 is MGHRA and CDR2 is YSYEKL in the germline V gene. This CDR3 is CASSQPGQGARGTEAFF. The DNA for the CDR3 is TGCGCCAGCAGCCAACCCGGACAGGGGGCCCGGGGCACTGAAGCTTTCTTT.

V gene TRBV4-3 combines with J gene TRBJ1-5, with a weak D call TRBD1 (5 bases). V was clipped by 0 bases and J by 7 bases, with 13 bases between them. Germline CDR1 is LGHNA and CDR2 is YSLEER. This CDR3 is 15 amino acids long. CDR3 nucleotides: TGCGCCAGCAGCCAAGAACCAGGGCCGGGCCAGCCCCAGCATTTT. Its translation: CASSQEPGPGQPQHF.

The gene calls are TRBV9 and TRBJ2-7, with 11 bases aligning to TRBD2. CDR3 length: 15 amino acids. The V gene's germline CDR1 is SGDLS and CDR2 YYNGEE. V shed 3 bases, J shed 3 bases, and the junction held 5 bases outside the gene matches. CDR3 protein: CASSEGLADNYEQYF. CDR3 DNA: TGTGCCAGCAGCGAGGGACTAGCGGACAACTACGAGCAGTACTTC.